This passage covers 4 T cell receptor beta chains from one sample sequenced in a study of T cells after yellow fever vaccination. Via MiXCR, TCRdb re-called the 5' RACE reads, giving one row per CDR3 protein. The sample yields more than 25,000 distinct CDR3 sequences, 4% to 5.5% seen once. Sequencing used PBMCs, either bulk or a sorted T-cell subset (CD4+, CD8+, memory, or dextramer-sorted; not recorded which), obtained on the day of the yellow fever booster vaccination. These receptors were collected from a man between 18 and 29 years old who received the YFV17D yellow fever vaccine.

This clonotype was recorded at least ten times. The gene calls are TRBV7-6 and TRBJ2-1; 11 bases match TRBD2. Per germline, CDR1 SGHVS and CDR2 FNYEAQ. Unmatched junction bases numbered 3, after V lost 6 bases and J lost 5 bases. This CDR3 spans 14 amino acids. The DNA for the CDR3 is TGTGCCAGCAGTAATAGCGGGGGGGACAATGAGCAGTTCTTC. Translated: CASSNSGGDNEQFF.

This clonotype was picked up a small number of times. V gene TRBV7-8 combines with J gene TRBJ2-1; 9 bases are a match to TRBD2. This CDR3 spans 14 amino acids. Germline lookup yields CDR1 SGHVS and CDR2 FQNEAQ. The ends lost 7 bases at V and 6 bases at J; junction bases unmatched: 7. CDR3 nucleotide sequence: TGTGCCAGCAAAAGGCGGGGGGGATCCAATGAGCAGTTCTTC. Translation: CASKRRGGSNEQFF.

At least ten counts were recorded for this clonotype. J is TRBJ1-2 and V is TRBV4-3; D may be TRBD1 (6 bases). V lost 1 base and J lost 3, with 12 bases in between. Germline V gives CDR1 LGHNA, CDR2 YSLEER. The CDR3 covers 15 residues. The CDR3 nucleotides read TGCGCCAGCAGCCAAGTAGGGGGGTACGACTATGGCTACACCTTC. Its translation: CASSQVGGYDYGYTF.

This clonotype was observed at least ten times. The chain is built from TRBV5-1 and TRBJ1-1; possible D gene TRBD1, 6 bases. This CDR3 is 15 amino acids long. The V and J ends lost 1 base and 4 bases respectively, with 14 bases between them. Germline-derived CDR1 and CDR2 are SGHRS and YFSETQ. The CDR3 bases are TGCGCCAGCAGCTTGTTGGGGGGCGCCGGCACTGAAGCTTTCTTT. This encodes CASSLLGGAGTEAFF.